This TCR beta chain was captured in a study of STAT5B mutations in CD4+ large granular lymphocyte leukemia. To note about this clone: The antigen is undetermined.

The method was immunoSEQ multiplex PCR; TCRdb's version includes in-frame clones alone and lacks a portion of them. The table records about 31,000 clones, about two thirds of them present only once. General observations from the study: TRBV06-family usage was enriched in top patient clones (8/27) versus controls (2/35). Main leukemic clonotypes were patient-specific, but roughly 26% appeared at low frequency elsewhere.

The CDR3 contains 14 residues. Germline V gene data show CDR1 as SGHNT and CDR2 as YENEEA. Between the trimmed V and J ends, which lost 6 bases and 3 bases, there was a span of 13 bases. Control samples were healthy donors' buffy coats. This clonotype was sampled from a human donor in good health. Specimen: CD4+ T cells from blood buffy coats. The chain joins TRBV11-3 to TRBJ2-3, with D possibly being TRBD2 (6 bases). CDR3 coding DNA: TGTGCCAGCAGTTCGACGGCGGGGACAGATACGCAGTATTTT. This gives the protein CASSSTAGTDTQYF.